Shown below are 20 T cell receptor beta chains from a single sample sequenced in a study of blood T cell repertoires in COVID-19. Sequencing used immunoSEQ multiplex PCR; TCRdb keeps in-frame clones, though not all of them. Counted here are some 170,000 clones, more than 75% occurring once; the ten biggest clones make up 0.95% to 1.5%. Source material: PBMCs or T cells enriched from blood (not recorded which). The origin of the receptors is a human donor with acute COVID-19. The donor label of this sample is uncertain.

The chain employs TRBV4-2 and TRBJ2-3; 8 nucleotides agree with TRBD2. From germline, CDR1 is LGHNA and CDR2 YNFKEQ. The CDR3 loop spans 13 amino acids. With V trimmed by 7 bases and J by 4 bases, 4 bases remained unmatched. CDR3 DNA: TGTGCCAGCACCCCGGGAGGGGCAGATACGCAGTATTTT. It codes for CASTPGGADTQYF.

V and J are TRBV7-8 and TRBJ2-1; the match to TRBD2 covers 13 bases. This CDR3 contains 17 residues. CDR1 is SGHVS, CDR2 FQNEAQ, per germline. V shed 2 bases, J shed 8 bases, and the junction held 9 bases outside the gene matches. The CDR3, as DNA: TGTGCCAGCAGCTTACTCTCCGGGACTAGCGGGGACGATGAGCAGTTCTTC. The encoded protein is CASSLLSGTSGDDEQFF.

This chain joins TRBV19 and TRBJ1-5, with D tentatively TRBD1 (5 bases). The ends were cut back, 4 bases at V and 6 bases at J, with 10 bases in the middle. Germline CDR1 LNHDA, CDR2 SQIVND (reference sequence). This CDR3 has 13 amino acids. CDR3 loop: CASSTGRSQPQHF. CDR3 DNA sequence: TGTGCCAGTAGTACAGGGCGATCTCAGCCCCAGCATTTT.

This clone appeared a few times. J is TRBJ1-3 and V is TRBV30, with TRBD1 as a possible D gene (5 bases). The V gene's germline CDR1 is GTSNPN and CDR2 SVGIG (reference sequence). Trimming pared 1 base from V and 2 bases from J, leaving 9 bases between. This CDR3 spans 14 amino acids. This CDR3 reads CAWSAGHAGNTIYF. The CDR3 DNA reads as TGTGCCTGGAGTGCCGGACATGCTGGAAACACCATATATTTT.

The rearrangement joins TRBV10-3 to TRBJ2-7, with 7 positions matching TRBD2. Germline assignment: CDR1 ENHRY and CDR2 SYGVKD. V was pared by 0 bases and J by 3 bases, with 8 bases of the junction left unmatched. This CDR3 region has 16 residues. The CDR3 bases are TGTGCCATCAGTGAGTCGGGCGGGGGAGCCGGCTACGAGCAGTACTTC. This gives the protein CAISESGGGAGYEQYF.

V usage is TRBV2 and J usage is TRBJ2-7, with D maybe TRBD2 (6 bases). Germline CDR1 reads SNHLY; CDR2 reads FYNNEI. Deletions cut 3 bases from V and 4 bases from J, with 34 bases between. CDR3 length: 21 amino acids. The CDR3: CASSDVSRLGVPQEVQYEQYF. DNA of the CDR3: TGTGCCAGCAGTGATGTTTCTCGACTAGGGGTGCCCCAGGAGGTACAATACGAGCAGTACTTC. The full variable domain, completed using reference TRBV2 and TRBJ2-7, is EPEVTQTPSHQVTQMGQEVILRCVPISNHLYFYWYRQILGQKVEFLVSFYNNEISEKSEIFDDQFSVERPDGSNFTLKIRSTKLEDSAMYFCASSDVSRLGVPQEVQYEQYFGPGTRLTVT.

V and J are TRBV20-1 and TRBJ1-2; D perhaps matches TRBD1 (5 bases). This CDR3 is 10 amino acids long. The germline CDR1 and CDR2 sequences are DFQATT and SNEGSKA (reference sequence). V was shortened by 5 bases and J by 10 bases, with 11 bases between the two germline ends. For the CDR3, the DNA is TGCAGTGCTGGGGGGGACTTCTACACCTTC. Encoded protein: CSAGGDFYTF.

This rearrangement joins TRBV4-1 to TRBJ1-5; D unclear. Germline V gene lookup returns CDR1 MGHRA and CDR2 YSYEKL. The CDR3 consists of 14 residues. The ends were cut back, 0 bases at V and 9 bases at J, with 12 bases in the middle. CDR3 coding DNA: TGCGCCAGCAGCCAAGATTCTAGCCTTTGGCCCCAGCATTTT. It encodes CASSQDSSLWPQHF.

This clone was recorded only once. The chain combines TRBV13 with TRBJ1-2, with 8 bases lining up with TRBD1. V was pared by 5 bases and J by 10 bases, with 9 bases of the junction left unmatched. Germline V gene sequence: CDR1 PRHDT, CDR2 FYEKMQ (reference sequence). The CDR3 consists of 13 residues. The DNA of the CDR3 is TGTGCCAGCAGCGCGGACAGGGATGCTGACTACACCTTC. It yields the protein CASSADRDADYTF. Full variable domain (outside the CDR3, taken from reference TRBV13 and TRBJ1-2): AAGVIQSPRHLIKEKRETATLKCYPIPRHDTVYWYQQGPGQDPQFLISFYEKMQSDKGSIPDRFSAQQFSDYHSELNMSSLELGDSALYFCASSADRDADYTFGSGTRLTVV.

This clone was observed once. J is TRBJ2-4 and V is TRBV30, with 11 bases aligning to TRBD2. The CDR3 is 12 amino acids. Looked up from germline, CDR1 is GTSNPN and CDR2 is SVGIG (reference sequence). V lost 0 bases, J lost 11 bases, and 0 bases stayed unmatched. CDR3 coding DNA: TGTGCCTGGAGTGTGGGACTAGCGGTTCAGTACTTC. It codes for CAWSVGLAVQYF.

J is TRBJ2-3 and V is TRBV18; D may be TRBD2 (5 bases). Germline V CDR1 and CDR2: KGHSH, LQKENI. The CDR3 runs 13 residues. The V end lost 5 bases, the J end lost 6 bases, and 12 bases lay between the germline ends. CDR3 loop: CASSTGKVDTQYF. The DNA of the CDR3 is TGTGCCAGCTCAACGGGGAAGGTCGATACGCAGTATTTT.

This chain links TRBV29-1 with TRBJ1-5; D call uncertain. V gave up 0 bases and J gave up 5 bases, with 8 bases separating them. The CDR3 is made up of 13 amino acids. Per the germline V gene, CDR1 is SQVTM and CDR2 is ANQGSEA. CDR3 coding DNA: TGCAGCGTTGAAGAAGTTTTAGATCAGCCCCAGCATTTT. This encodes CSVEEVLDQPQHF.

The chain employs TRBV5-1 and TRBJ1-3; maybe TRBD1 (6 bases). Trimming cost V 0 bases and J 0 bases, with 13 bases left between them. The CDR3 sequence is 17 residues long. Germline values: CDR1 SGHRS, CDR2 YFSETQ. The CDR3 coding sequence is TGCGCCAGCAGCTTGGCTACCAGGGGAAACTCTGGAAACACCATATATTTT. Translated, it gives CASSLATRGNSGNTIYF.

This clone occurred once. The chain carries TRBV27 and TRBJ1-2; D gene unclear. Trimming cost V 5 bases and J 5 bases, with 9 bases left between them. CDR1 is MNHEY and CDR2 is SMNVEV in the germline V gene (reference sequence). The CDR3 spans 12 residues. Written as DNA, the CDR3 is TGTGCCAGCAGTAACAGTGGTTATGGCTACACCTTC. Its translation: CASSNSGYGYTF.

The J gene is TRBJ1-1, the V gene TRBV27; 7 nucleotides line up with TRBD1. V lost 8 bases and J lost 3; bases outside the gene matches: 9. The germline gives CDR1 MNHEY, CDR2 SMNVEV (reference sequence). The CDR3 length is 14 residues. DNA for the CDR3: TGTGCCAGCTCCCAAGAGACAGGGTACACTGAAGCTTTCTTT. Translating gives CASSQETGYTEAFF.

J is TRBJ1-1 and V is TRBV30, with D possibly TRBD1 on 5 matching bases. Trimming shortened V by 4 bases and J by 0 bases, and 15 bases separated the two germline ends. This CDR3 is 15 amino acids long. CDR1 is GTSNPN and CDR2 is SVGIG in the germline V gene (reference sequence). CDR3 in amino acids: CAWIRGLTLNTEAFF. CDR3 in DNA: TGTGCCTGGATCCGGGGGTTAACTTTGAACACTGAAGCTTTCTTT. Together with reference TRBV30 and TRBJ1-1, the CDR3 gives the full variable domain: SQTIHQWPATLVQPVGSPLSLECTVEGTSNPNLYWYRQAAGRGLQLLFYSVGIGQISSEVPQNLSASRPQDRQFILSSKKLLLSDSGFYLCAWIRGLTLNTEAFFGQGTRLTVV.

V usage is TRBV13 and J usage is TRBJ2-3; 9 bases agree with TRBD2. V trimming: 5 bases; J trimming: 2 bases; junction bases outside the gene matches: 11. The CDR3 extends over 17 amino acids. Germline V gene sequence: CDR1 PRHDT, CDR2 FYEKMQ (reference sequence). The CDR3 DNA sequence: TGTGCCAGCAGCCCACCCCGGGGGACTAGCTTCACAGATACGCAGTATTTT. It translates to CASSPPRGTSFTDTQYF.

This chain links TRBV5-1 with TRBJ1-3; D possibly corresponds to TRBD1 (5 bases). V was shortened by 4 bases and J by 0 bases, with 11 bases between the two germline ends. The germline V gene has CDR1 SGHRS and CDR2 YFSETQ. The CDR3 sequence is 15 residues long. In DNA form, the CDR3 reads TGCGCCAGCAGCGCCAGGGAGGGCTCTGGAAACACCATATATTTT. Translated: CASSAREGSGNTIYF.

The rearrangement links TRBV5-1 to TRBJ1-1, with D hard to call. This CDR3 spans 14 amino acids. Trimming cost V 0 bases and J 0 bases, with 6 bases left between them. Germline V gene lookup returns CDR1 SGHRS and CDR2 YFSETQ. The CDR3 DNA reads TGCGCCAGCAGCTTGGGAGGCTTGAACACTGAAGCTTTCTTT. It translates to CASSLGGLNTEAFF.

V is TRBV7-8 and J is TRBJ2-1; 7 bases agree with TRBD1. This CDR3 region has 14 residues. Germline V gives CDR1 SGHVS, CDR2 FQNEAQ. With V trimmed by 5 bases and J by 7 bases, 8 bases remained unmatched. In nucleotides, the CDR3 is TGTGCCAGCAGCCATGGGACAGAGTATAATGAGCAGTTCTTC. This sequence encodes CASSHGTEYNEQFF.